The 12 T cell receptor beta chains in this list originate from one sample, sequenced in a study of CD8 T cells in ankylosing spondylitis. Each CDR3 protein is one row after TCRdb ran MiXCR on the 5' RACE reads. The sample holds 130,000 or so distinct CDR3 sequences, over 6.5% seen once. The specimen was blood, either unsorted or a sorted T cell fraction (not recorded which). These TCRs come from a male donor with ankylosing spondylitis or in good health (not recorded which).

This clonotype was recorded many times. The gene calls are TRBV5-1 and TRBJ1-2; weak D call: TRBD1 (5 bases). V was cut by 4 bases and J by 1 base, with 17 bases left in between. Germline lookup yields CDR1 SGHRS and CDR2 YFSETQ. The CDR3 runs to 16 residues. This CDR3 is CASSTTPGQNNYGYTF. CDR3 nucleotide sequence: TGCGCCAGCAGCACAACCCCGGGGCAAAATAACTATGGCTACACCTTC.

There are many counts of this clonotype. CDR3 bases: TGTGCCAGCAGCTTCGACGCCTGGACAGGGGGCAATGGCTACACCTTC. Its protein is CASSFDAWTGGNGYTF. This sequence joins TRBV11-2 and TRBJ1-2; 11 nucleotides match TRBD1. V lost 3 bases to trimming and J lost 6 bases; unmatched junction nucleotides: 9. CDR1 is SGHAT, CDR2 FQNNGV, per germline. This CDR3 contains 16 residues.

This clonotype was counted many times. This chain uses TRBV2 with TRBJ2-2, with 8 bases that match TRBD1. CDR1 and CDR2 (germline): SNHLY, FYNNEI. The ends lost 8 bases at V and 7 bases at J; junction bases unmatched: 3. The CDR3 has 12 amino acids. Written as DNA, the CDR3 is TGTGCCAGCCACAGGGGGAACGGGGAGCTGTTTTTT. Protein: CASHRGNGELFF.

V gene TRBV11-2 combines with J gene TRBJ2-5; D might be TRBD2 (5 bases). This CDR3 contains 14 residues. The germline V gene has CDR1 SGHAT and CDR2 FQNNGV. The V end was cut by 1 base, the J end by 2 bases, with 8 bases between. This chain's CDR3 is CASSLVEGQETQYF. In nucleotides, the CDR3 is TGTGCCAGCAGCTTAGTAGAGGGACAAGAGACCCAGTACTTC.

There are a few counts of this clonotype. The chain couples TRBV6-1 to TRBJ1-5, with D unclear. This CDR3 region has 15 residues. Germline-derived CDR1 and CDR2 are MNHNS and SASEGT. Trimming shortened V by 0 bases and J by 4 bases, and 10 bases separated the two germline ends. Here the CDR3 reads CASSEARVSNQPQHF. The CDR3 DNA follows: TGTGCCAGCAGTGAAGCAAGGGTTTCAAATCAGCCCCAGCATTTT.

At least ten counts were recorded for this clonotype. The V gene is TRBV7-9, the J gene TRBJ2-3, with TRBD1 as a possible D gene (5 bases). Between the trimmed V and J ends, which lost 4 bases and 0 bases, there was a span of 14 bases. The CDR3 runs to 16 residues. Looked up from germline, CDR1 is SEHNR and CDR2 is FQNEAQ (reference sequence). CDR3 DNA sequence: TGTGCCAGCAGCTACCAGGGAACTACTAGCACAGATACGCAGTATTTT. This encodes CASSYQGTTSTDTQYF.

This clonotype has ten or more counts. The V and J genes are TRBV15 and TRBJ1-5, with no clear D. V lost 1 base and J lost 0, with 4 bases in between. CDR1 is LNHNV, CDR2 YYDKDF, per germline (reference sequence). The CDR3 covers 14 residues. CDR3 loop: CATSRVGSNQPQHF. The CDR3 nucleotides read TGTGCCACCAGCAGAGTTGGTAGCAATCAGCCCCAGCATTTT.

This clonotype came up many times. The J gene is TRBJ2-6, the V gene TRBV10-3; 9 bases map to TRBD1. The V gene's germline CDR1 is ENHRY and CDR2 SYGVKD. The V gene end was trimmed by 2 bases and the J gene end by 0 bases; junction bases not matched to a gene: 11. The CDR3 covers 20 residues. The CDR3 DNA sequence: TGTGCCATCAGTGAGCCCGGAAGACCGGGACAGGGCTCTGGGGCCAACGTCCTGACTTTC. It codes for CAISEPGRPGQGSGANVLTF.

This clonotype was seen many times. The V call is TRBV5-1, the J call TRBJ2-7; possible D gene TRBD2, 6 bases. The CDR3 has 16 amino acids. V lost 0 bases, J lost 3 bases, and 16 bases lay in between. Germline-derived CDR1 and CDR2 are SGHRS and YFSETQ. The DNA of the CDR3 is TGCGCCAGCAGCTTGGCCCAGAGCGGGCCCGTCTACGAGCAGTACTTC. This codes for CASSLAQSGPVYEQYF.

There are many counts of this clonotype. J is TRBJ1-1 and V is TRBV5-1; D unresolved. V shed 0 bases and J shed 5 bases, with 14 bases lying between them. The CDR3 extends over 15 amino acids. Germline V gene sequence: CDR1 SGHRS, CDR2 YFSETQ. CDR3 bases: TGCGCCAGCAGCTTGGGGACCAAATGGGCAACTGAAGCTTTCTTT. This sequence encodes CASSLGTKWATEAFF.

This clonotype was recorded at least ten times. The chain couples TRBV28 to TRBJ1-2; D uncertain. CDR1 and CDR2 from the germline V gene are MDHEN and SYDVKM. Trimming pared 8 bases from V and 2 bases from J, leaving 18 bases between. The CDR3 contains 15 residues. The chain's CDR3 is CASRPSPDRNYGYTF. The CDR3, as DNA: TGTGCCAGCCGCCCTTCTCCAGACCGCAACTATGGCTACACCTTC.

This clonotype was picked up many times. The V call is TRBV29-1, the J call TRBJ2-5; possible D gene TRBD2, 6 bases. The ends were cut back, 4 bases at V and 3 bases at J, with 12 bases in the middle. Per the germline V gene, CDR1 is SQVTM and CDR2 is ANQGSEA. CDR3 length: 13 residues. CDR3 residues: CSVARDGEETQYF. In nucleotides, the CDR3 is TGCAGCGTTGCGCGGGACGGGGAAGAGACCCAGTACTTC.